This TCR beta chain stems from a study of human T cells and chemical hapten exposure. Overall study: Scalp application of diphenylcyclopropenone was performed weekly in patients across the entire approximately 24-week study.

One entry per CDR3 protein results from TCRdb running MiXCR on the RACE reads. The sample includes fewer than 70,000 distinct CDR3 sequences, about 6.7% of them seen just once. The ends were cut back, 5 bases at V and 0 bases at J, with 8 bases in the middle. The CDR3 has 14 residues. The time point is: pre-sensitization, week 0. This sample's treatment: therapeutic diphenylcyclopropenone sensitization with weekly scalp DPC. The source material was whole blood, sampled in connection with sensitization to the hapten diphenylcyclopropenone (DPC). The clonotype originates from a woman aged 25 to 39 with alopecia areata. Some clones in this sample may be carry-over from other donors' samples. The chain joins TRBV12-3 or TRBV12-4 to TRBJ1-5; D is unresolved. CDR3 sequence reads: CASSPIYSNQPQHF. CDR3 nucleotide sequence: TGTGCCAGCAGTCCGATCTATAGCAATCAGCCCCAGCATTTT.